The 13 T cell receptor beta chains in this list originate from one sample, sequenced in a study of blood T cell repertoires in COVID-19 (dated by TCRdb to 2018 to 2021). Library generation was performed with the immunoSEQ multiplex PCR assay. TCRdb's version of the immuneACCESS table is confined to in-frame rearrangements and falls short of the full clone set. An unresolved V gene accounts for under half of the shortfall where checked; the remainder is of unknown origin. In this sample the table shows 80,000 or so clones, more than 70% of which occur a single time. Roughly 2.3% of the sample belongs to the ten largest clones. The sample was peripheral blood. The source is a man between 50 and 59 years old with acute or convalescent COVID-19.

V is TRBV6-1 and J is TRBJ1-5, with D possibly matching TRBD1 (5 bases). V was pared by 0 bases and J by 2 bases, with 5 bases between. Germline values: CDR1 MNHNS, CDR2 SASEGT. This CDR3 has 14 residues. The CDR3 reads CASSEAGGNQPQHF. CDR3 nucleotide sequence: TGTGCCAGCAGTGAAGCAGGGGGCAATCAGCCCCAGCATTTT.

J is TRBJ1-1 and V is TRBV27; no clear D. This CDR3 is built from 16 residues. V lost 0 bases and J 2 bases, leaving 13 bases between the germline ends. CDR1 is MNHEY, CDR2 SMNVEV, per germline (reference sequence). CDR3 bases: TGTGCCAGCAGTTTATCAGTAGCGGGATTTAACACTGAAGCTTTCTTT. This gives the protein CASSLSVAGFNTEAFF.

The rearrangement joins TRBV7-8 to TRBJ1-4; D is possibly TRBD1 (6 bases). CDR1 is SGHVS and CDR2 is FQNEAQ in the germline V gene. The CDR3 extends over 13 amino acids. V lost 6 bases and J lost 7, with 12 bases in between. This CDR3 is CASRSGGTEKLFF. CDR3 coding DNA: TGTGCCAGCAGAAGTGGGGGCACTGAAAAACTGTTTTTT.

The chain uses TRBV11-2 and TRBJ2-1, with 13 nucleotides matching TRBD2. Germline lookup yields CDR1 SGHAT and CDR2 FQNNGV. V shed 2 bases, J shed 7 bases, and the junction held 8 bases outside the gene matches. The CDR3 loop spans 17 amino acids. CDR3 in DNA: TGTGCCAGCAGCTTACTCTTTTCGACTAGCGGGGGGAATGAGCAGTTCTTC. Its translation is CASSLLFSTSGGNEQFF.

This chain links TRBV5-1 with TRBJ1-1; D remains ambiguous. CDR3 length equals 14 residues. Germline V gene data show CDR1 as SGHRS and CDR2 as YFSETQ. The V end was cut by 3 bases, the J end by 4 bases, with 13 bases between. The CDR3 loop reads CASSSGNGGTEAFF. Written as DNA, the CDR3 is TGCGCCAGCAGCTCGGGGAACGGTGGCACTGAAGCTTTCTTT.

This chain joins TRBV6-6 and TRBJ2-1, with TRBD1 identical over 8 bases. The junction had 13 bases not matched to a gene; V was cut back by 8 bases and J by 4 bases. CDR3 length: 16 amino acids. CDR1 is MNHNY and CDR2 is SVGAGI in the germline V gene (reference sequence). The CDR3 sequence is CASQGAISGTYNEQFF. CDR3 sequence (DNA): TGTGCCAGCCAGGGGGCGATAAGCGGAACATACAATGAGCAGTTCTTC.

V gene TRBV28 combines with J gene TRBJ2-4; D gene uncertain. The germline V gene has CDR1 MDHEN and CDR2 SYDVKM. Trimming removed 8 bases from V and 0 bases from J, with 8 bases in between. The CDR3 totals 13 residues. Here the CDR3 DNA reads TGTGCCAGCGCCCGCGCAGCCAAAAACATTCAGTACTTC. This translates into CASARAAKNIQYF.

The gene calls are TRBV2 and TRBJ2-7, with D maybe TRBD2 (6 bases). Trimming left V 5 bases short and J 7 bases short, with 12 bases between. In germline, CDR1 is SNHLY, CDR2 FYNNEI. The CDR3 length is 12 residues. The CDR3 loop reads CASSWNRGEQYV. CDR3 DNA: TGTGCCAGCAGTTGGAATCGGGGGGAGCAGTACGTC.

CDR3 protein: CASSIRRAHEQFF. DNA of the CDR3: TGTGCCAGCAGCATACGACGAGCGCATGAGCAGTTCTTC. The rearrangement joins TRBV11-2 to TRBJ2-1, with D unresolved. Per germline, CDR1 SGHAT and CDR2 FQNNGV. Deletions cut 5 bases from V and 8 bases from J, with 13 bases between. This CDR3 spans 13 amino acids.

This chain joins TRBV15 and TRBJ2-5, with D unresolved. The length of the CDR3 is 13 residues. Trimming took 4 bases from V and 2 from J, leaving 8 bases between them. Looked up from germline, CDR1 is LNHNV and CDR2 is YYDKDF (reference sequence). The DNA of the CDR3 is TGTGCCACCAGCATCGGTCGGCAAGAGACCCAGTACTTC. Its protein is CATSIGRQETQYF.

The genes are TRBV6-6 and TRBJ2-1; D may be TRBD1 (6 bases). Germline V gives CDR1 MNHNY, CDR2 SVGAGI (reference sequence). The CDR3 runs to 14 residues. Trimming removed 1 base from V and 8 bases from J, with 12 bases in between. The CDR3, as DNA: TGTGCCAGCAGTTACTTGACCACAGGGTATGAGCAGTTCTTC. Amino acid sequence: CASSYLTTGYEQFF.

This chain links TRBV7-2 with TRBJ2-3, with D perhaps TRBD2 (5 bases). Germline CDR1 SGHTA, CDR2 FQGNSA. The CDR3 is made up of 12 amino acids. V was pared by 7 bases and J by 4 bases, with 9 bases between. CDR3 nucleotide sequence: TGTGCCAGCACCGGGGTCGCAGATACGCAGTATTTT. This codes for CASTGVADTQYF.

Concerning this clone itself: This may come from a read error, since a much larger clone is one base off. The rearrangement links TRBV3-1 (or the pseudogene TRBV3-2) to TRBJ2-5; D is perhaps TRBD1 (6 bases). Germline CDR1 and CDR2: LGHDT and YNNKEL (reference sequence). Trimming pared 1 base from V and 5 bases from J, leaving 11 bases between. The CDR3 has 14 amino acids. In DNA form, the CDR3 reads TGTGCCAGCAGCCAAGCAGGGGAAGGGGAGACCCAGTACTTC. Its translation: CASSQAGEGETQYF.